Listed below are T cell receptor beta chains from one sample, sequenced in a study of blood T cell repertoires in COVID-19. TCRdb keeps only in-frame clones here, not all; method: immunoSEQ multiplex PCR. The data hold 130,000 or so clones, with 65% to 90% observed a single time. Sequencing was carried out using peripheral blood. These receptors all come from a human donor in a cohort sampled during active COVID-19. Each CDR3 is given with its conserved first and last residue. The order of the fields is clone size, V gene, D gene, J gene, CDR3 DNA, CDR3 protein. D genes are given only for firm matches. Only part of the rows carry a size: once, few, many, or a class if the clone is expanded.

>NA|TRBV2|NA|TRBJ2-1
TGTGCCAGCACCTCTCCTATGGGAGGGGGGGCCAATGAGCAGTTCTTC
CASTSPMGGGANEQFF
>NA|TRBV2|NA|TRBJ2-6
TGTGCCAGCAGTGAAGGGCAGGTTTTCTCTGGGGCCAACGTCCTGACTTTC
CASSEGQVFSGANVLTF
>NA|TRBV6-2/TRBV6-3|TRBD2|TRBJ2-2
TGTGCCAGCAGCTATGGACTAGTAGGGACCGGGGAGCTGTTTTTT
CASSYGLVGTGELFF
>NA|TRBV18|NA|TRBJ1-1
TGTGCCAGCTCACCGTCCGGGTTCACGGGCACTGAAGCTTTCTTT
CASSPSGFTGTEAFF
>few|TRBV7-2|NA|TRBJ1-1
TGTGCCAGCAGCTTAATACAGGACCCTAAGGAAGCTTTCTTT
CASSLIQDPKEAFF
>NA|TRBV7-2|TRBD1|TRBJ2-1
TGTGCCAGCAGCTTATTGGTGGGGACAGGGGGGAGGAATGAGCAGTTCTTC
CASSLLVGTGGRNEQFF
>NA|TRBV3-1/TRBV3-2|NA|TRBJ1-4
TGTGCCAGCAGGGCGGCTGAAAAACTGTTTTTT
CASRAAEKLFF
>NA|TRBV7-9|NA|TRBJ1-1
TGTGCCAGCAGCTTAGACTTAGTGAACACTGAAGCTTTCTTT
CASSLDLVNTEAFF
>NA|TRBV6-5|NA|TRBJ2-5
TGTGCCAGCAGATCAACAGAGCAAGAGACCCAGTACTTC
CASRSTEQETQYF
>NA|TRBV19|NA|TRBJ1-5
TGTGCCAGTAGTATGGTCCGGGACATAAGTCGGCCCCAGCATTTT
CASSMVRDISRPQHF
>NA|TRBV10-3|TRBD1|TRBJ1-3
TGTGCCATCAGTGATCCGGGACAGGGTTTGGACACCATATATTTT
CAISDPGQGLDTIYF
>NA|TRBV18|NA|TRBJ2-1
TGTGCCAGCTCACCCCAAGTCGGGGGAAGCTCCTACAATGAGCAGTTCTTC
CASSPQVGGSSYNEQFF
>NA|TRBV6-5|TRBD1|TRBJ2-7
TGTGCCAGCAGAAAGGGACAGGGGCATGACGAGCAGTACTTC
CASRKGQGHDEQYF
>NA|TRBV28|TRBD1|TRBJ1-4
TGTGCCAGCAGTTTATATTATACTACAGGCGCAGGGGGAGATGAAAAACTGTTTTTT
CASSLYYTTGAGGDEKLFF
>NA|TRBV2|NA|TRBJ1-2
TGTGCCAGCAGTGAGGAAGGGGGTTATGGCTACACCTTC
CASSEEGGYGYTF
>NA|TRBV27|TRBD1|TRBJ1-2
TGTGCCAGCAGTCCGACAGGGAACCATGGCTACACCTTC
CASSPTGNHGYTF
>few|TRBV10-1|NA|TRBJ1-1
TGCGCCAGCAGGGCAACGTGGAGTGCTGAAGCTTTCTTT
CASRATWSAEAFF
>NA|TRBV19|TRBD1|TRBJ1-5
TGTGCCAGTAGTATTAGCGATATGGGACAGACCTATCAGCCCCAGCATTTT
CASSISDMGQTYQPQHF
>few|TRBV25-1|TRBD2|TRBJ2-5
TGTGCCAGCAGTGAATATCTTGGCGGGAGCATCCAAGAGACCCAGTACTTC
CASSEYLGGSIQETQYF
>NA|TRBV19|NA|TRBJ2-2
TGTGCCAGTAGTTCCGCGGGGCCGGGACTTCTAAACACCGGGGAGCTGTTTTTT
CASSSAGPGLLNTGELFF
>NA|TRBV18|TRBD1|TRBJ1-2
TGTGCCAGCTCACCACCGACTGGGACAGGGGTGTATGGCTACACCTTC
CASSPPTGTGVYGYTF
>NA|TRBV5-1|NA|TRBJ2-1
TGCGCCAGCTTGGCAGAATCCTACAATGAGCAGTTCTTC
CASLAESYNEQFF
>NA|TRBV7-9|NA|TRBJ1-2
TGTGCCAGCAGAGCCGGTAACAACTATGGCTACACCTTC
CASRAGNNYGYTF
>once|TRBV19|TRBD1|TRBJ1-2
TGTGCCAGCCGGAGGGGGCGTGACAGGGGGGATGGCTACACCTTC
CASRRGRDRGDGYTF
>once|TRBV11-2|NA|TRBJ2-2
TGTGTCGTAGGGGGACCTCGGGGAACCGGGGAGCTGTTTTTT
CVVGGPRGTGELFF
>NA|TRBV11-3|TRBD2|TRBJ2-3
TGTGCCAGCAGCTTGTTTAGCGGGGATGATACGCAGTATTTT
CASSLFSGDDTQYF
>once|TRBV29-1|TRBD2|TRBJ2-6
TGCAGCGTTTTAGCGGGGAACGGTGGGGCCAACGTCCTGACTTTC
CSVLAGNGGANVLTF
>NA|TRBV14|NA|TRBJ2-5
TGTGCCAGCAGCCAAGGAGCACGAGAGACCCAGTACTTC
CASSQGARETQYF
>NA|TRBV15|NA|TRBJ1-4
TGTGCCACCAGCAGGGAAAGCGGAAAACTGTTTTTT
CATSRESGKLFF
>NA|TRBV3-1/TRBV3-2|NA|TRBJ2-3
TGTGCCAGCAGCCAAGGCCTACAGGGATCTGGCACAGATACGCAGTATTTT
CASSQGLQGSGTDTQYF
>NA|TRBV6-6|NA|TRBJ2-7
TGTGCCAGCAGTTCTCCAGGGCTAAGCTCCTACGAGCAGTACTTC
CASSSPGLSSYEQYF
>NA|TRBV5-4|TRBD1|TRBJ2-2
TGTGCCAGCAGCGCCGGGACAGATAACACCGGGGAGCTGTTTTTT
CASSAGTDNTGELFF
>NA|TRBV11-3|NA|TRBJ2-3
TGTGCCAGCAGCTTAGGTACAGGGACGGGTGGGACAGATACGCAGTATTTT
CASSLGTGTGGTDTQYF
>NA|TRBV5-4|TRBD2|TRBJ2-5
TGTGCCAGCAGCTTAGCGGGGGGACAAGAGACCCAGTACTTC
CASSLAGGQETQYF
>NA|TRBV4-3|TRBD1|TRBJ2-2
TGCGCCAGCAGCCAAGTCGCGGGACAGGCCCTCGGGGAGCTGTTTTTT
CASSQVAGQALGELFF
>NA|TRBV11-2|NA|TRBJ2-5
TGTGCCAGCAGCTTAGGGCGGAAAGAGACCCAGTACTTC
CASSLGRKETQYF
>once|TRBV5-1|NA|TRBJ1-4
TGCGCCAGCAGACGGGACATTAATGAAAAACTGTTTTTT
CASRRDINEKLFF
>NA|TRBV9|NA|TRBJ2-6
TGTGCCAGCAGCGTAGGAGTATCTGGGGCCAACGTCCTGACTTTC
CASSVGVSGANVLTF
>NA|TRBV5-8|TRBD1|TRBJ1-2
TGTGCCAGCAGCTCGGGGGATGGACAGGGAAATGGCTACACCTTC
CASSSGDGQGNGYTF
>NA|TRBV7-9|NA|TRBJ1-1
TGTGCCAGCTTTACAGGGACCTCTGAAGCTTTCTTT
CASFTGTSEAFF
>NA|TRBV3-1/TRBV3-2|NA|TRBJ1-2
TGTGCCAGCAGCCAAGCGGTCCAGTCGATCGGGGGCTACACCTTC
CASSQAVQSIGGYTF